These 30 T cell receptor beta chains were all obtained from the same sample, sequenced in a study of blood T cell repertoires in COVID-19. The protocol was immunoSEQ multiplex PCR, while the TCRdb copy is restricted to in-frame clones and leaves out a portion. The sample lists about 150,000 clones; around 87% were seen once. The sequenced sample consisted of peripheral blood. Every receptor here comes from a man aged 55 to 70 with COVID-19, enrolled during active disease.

The CDR3 protein is CASIRGETQYF. The CDR3, as DNA: TGTGCCAGCATCAGAGGGGAGACCCAGTACTTC. The chain has TRBV21-1 and TRBJ2-5; the table names TRBD2, a call not compared with the DNA. TRBV21-1 is a pseudogene. This CDR3 spans 11 amino acids.

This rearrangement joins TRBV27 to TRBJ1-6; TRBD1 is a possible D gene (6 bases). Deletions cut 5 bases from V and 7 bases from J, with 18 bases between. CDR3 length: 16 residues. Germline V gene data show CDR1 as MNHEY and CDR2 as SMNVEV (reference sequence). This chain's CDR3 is CASSLSPQGRNSPLHF. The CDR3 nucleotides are TGTGCCAGCAGTCTTTCCCCGCAGGGGCGGAATTCACCCCTCCACTTT.

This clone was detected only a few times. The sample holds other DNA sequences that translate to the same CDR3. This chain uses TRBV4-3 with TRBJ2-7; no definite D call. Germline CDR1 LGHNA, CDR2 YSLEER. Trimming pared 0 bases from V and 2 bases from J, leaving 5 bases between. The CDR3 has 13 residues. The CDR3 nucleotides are TGCGCCAGCAGCCAAGATCGCGCCTACGAGCAGTACTTC. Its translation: CASSQDRAYEQYF.

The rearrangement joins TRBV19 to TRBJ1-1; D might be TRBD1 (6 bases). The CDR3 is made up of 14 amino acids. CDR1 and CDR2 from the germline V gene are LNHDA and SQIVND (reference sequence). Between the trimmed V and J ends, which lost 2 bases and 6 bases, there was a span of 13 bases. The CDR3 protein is CASSILGGAPEAFF. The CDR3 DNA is TGTGCCAGTAGTATACTGGGGGGGGCTCCTGAAGCTTTCTTT.

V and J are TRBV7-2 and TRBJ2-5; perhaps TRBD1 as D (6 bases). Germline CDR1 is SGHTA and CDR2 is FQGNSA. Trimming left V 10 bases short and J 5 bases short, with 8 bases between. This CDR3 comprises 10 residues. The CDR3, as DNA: TGTGCCATAAGGGGGGAGACCCAGTACTTC. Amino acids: CAIRGETQYF.

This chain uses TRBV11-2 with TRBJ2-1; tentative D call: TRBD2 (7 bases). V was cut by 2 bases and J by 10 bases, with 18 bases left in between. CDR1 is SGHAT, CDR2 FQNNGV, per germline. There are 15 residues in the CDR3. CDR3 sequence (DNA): TGTGCCAGCAGCTTACCCTACCGGGGGGCGGGGGAGCAGTTCTTC. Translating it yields CASSLPYRGAGEQFF.

CDR3 sequence (DNA): TGTGCCAGCAGTGAAGCGGCGACAGGGGACTATGGCTACACCTTC. Translating gives CASSEAATGDYGYTF. J is TRBJ1-2 and V is TRBV6-1; 8 nucleotides agree with TRBD1. With V trimmed by 0 bases and J by 3 bases, 3 bases remained unmatched. The CDR3 is 15 residues long. Germline V gene sequence: CDR1 MNHNS, CDR2 SASEGT.

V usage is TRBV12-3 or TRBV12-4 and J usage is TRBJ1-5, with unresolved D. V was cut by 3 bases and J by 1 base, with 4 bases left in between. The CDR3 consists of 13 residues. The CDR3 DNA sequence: TGTGCCAGCAGTTTGGCAAGCAATCAGCCCCAGCATTTT. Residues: CASSLASNQPQHF.

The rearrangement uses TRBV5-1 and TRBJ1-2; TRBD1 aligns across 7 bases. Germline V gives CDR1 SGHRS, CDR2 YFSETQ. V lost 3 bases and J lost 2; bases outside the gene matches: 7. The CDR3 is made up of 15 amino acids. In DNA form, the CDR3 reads TGCGCCAGCAGCTGGTGGACAGGCCCGAACTATGGCTACACCTTC. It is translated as CASSWWTGPNYGYTF.

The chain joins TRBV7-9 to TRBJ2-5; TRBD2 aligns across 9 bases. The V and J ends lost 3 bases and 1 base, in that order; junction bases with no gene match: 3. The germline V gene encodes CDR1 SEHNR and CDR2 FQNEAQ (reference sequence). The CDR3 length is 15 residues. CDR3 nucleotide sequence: TGTGCCAGCAGCTTGTCGGGACTAGCCCAAGAGACCCAGTACTTC. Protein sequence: CASSLSGLAQETQYF.

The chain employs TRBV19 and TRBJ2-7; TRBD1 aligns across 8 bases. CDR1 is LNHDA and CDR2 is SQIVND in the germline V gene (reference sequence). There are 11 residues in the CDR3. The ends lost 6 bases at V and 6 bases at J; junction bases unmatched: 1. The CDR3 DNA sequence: TGTGCCAGTAGGACAGGGGTCGAGCAGTACTTC. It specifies CASRTGVEQYF. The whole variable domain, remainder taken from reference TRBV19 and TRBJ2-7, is DGGITQSPKYLFRKEGQNVTLSCEQNLNHDAMYWYRQDPGQGLRLIYYSQIVNDFQKGDIAEGYSVSREKKESFPLTVTSAQKNPTAFYLCASRTGVEQYFGPGTRLTVT.

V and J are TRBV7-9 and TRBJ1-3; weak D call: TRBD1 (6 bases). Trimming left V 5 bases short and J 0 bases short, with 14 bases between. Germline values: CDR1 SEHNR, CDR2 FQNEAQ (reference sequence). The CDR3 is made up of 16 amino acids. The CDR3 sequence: CASSPNGQSSGNTIYF. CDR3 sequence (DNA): TGTGCCAGCAGCCCAAATGGACAGAGCTCTGGAAACACCATATATTTT.

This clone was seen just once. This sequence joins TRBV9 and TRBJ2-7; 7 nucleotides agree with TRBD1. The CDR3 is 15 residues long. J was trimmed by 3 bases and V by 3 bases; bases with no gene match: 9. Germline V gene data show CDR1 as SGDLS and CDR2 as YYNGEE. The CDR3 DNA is TGTGCCAGCAGCGCTTACCGGGACAGCCTCTACGAGCAGTACTTC. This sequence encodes CASSAYRDSLYEQYF.

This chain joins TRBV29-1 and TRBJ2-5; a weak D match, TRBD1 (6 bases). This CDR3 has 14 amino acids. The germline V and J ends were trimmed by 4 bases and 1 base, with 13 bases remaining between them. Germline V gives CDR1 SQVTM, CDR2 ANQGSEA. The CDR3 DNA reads TGCAGCGTTGGGTGGGGGCTCCTCCAAGAGACCCAGTACTTC. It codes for CSVGWGLLQETQYF.

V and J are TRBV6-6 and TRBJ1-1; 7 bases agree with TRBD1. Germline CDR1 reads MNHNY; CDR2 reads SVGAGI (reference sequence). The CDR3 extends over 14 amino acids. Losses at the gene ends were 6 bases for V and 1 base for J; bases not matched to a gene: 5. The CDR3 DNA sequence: TGTGCCAGCAGCCGACAGGGAACGAACACTGAAGCTTTCTTT. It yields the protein CASSRQGTNTEAFF.

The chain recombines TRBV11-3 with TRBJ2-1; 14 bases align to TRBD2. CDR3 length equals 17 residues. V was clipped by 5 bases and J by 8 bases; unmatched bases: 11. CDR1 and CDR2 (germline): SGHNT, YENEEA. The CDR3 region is CASSLPNPGLAGDEQFF. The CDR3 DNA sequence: TGTGCCAGCAGCCTCCCCAATCCGGGACTAGCGGGAGATGAGCAGTTCTTC.

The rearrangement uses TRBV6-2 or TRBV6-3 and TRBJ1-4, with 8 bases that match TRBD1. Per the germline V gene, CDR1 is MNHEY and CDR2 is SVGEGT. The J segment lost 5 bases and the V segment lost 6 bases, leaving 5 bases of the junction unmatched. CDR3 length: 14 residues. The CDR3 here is CASSPGQGNEKLFF. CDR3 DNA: TGTGCCAGCAGCCCCGGACAGGGCAATGAAAAACTGTTTTTT.

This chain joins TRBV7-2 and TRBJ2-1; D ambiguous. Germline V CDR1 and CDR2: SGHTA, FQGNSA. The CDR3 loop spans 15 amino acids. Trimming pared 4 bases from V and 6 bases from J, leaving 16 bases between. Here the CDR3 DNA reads TGTGCCAGCAGCTCCGCGGCTACTCAAGCCAATGAGCAGTTCTTC. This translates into CASSSAATQANEQFF.

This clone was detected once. In DNA form, the CDR3 reads TGTGCCAGTTCCCTCGCTCGGGGGGGCATGGAGACCCAGTACTTC. This codes for CASSLARGGMETQYF. This chain joins TRBV27 and TRBJ2-5; TRBD2 matches at 8 bases. Germline CDR1 and CDR2: MNHEY and SMNVEV (reference sequence). V was pared by 9 bases and J by 5 bases, with 14 bases of the junction left unmatched. This CDR3 spans 15 amino acids.

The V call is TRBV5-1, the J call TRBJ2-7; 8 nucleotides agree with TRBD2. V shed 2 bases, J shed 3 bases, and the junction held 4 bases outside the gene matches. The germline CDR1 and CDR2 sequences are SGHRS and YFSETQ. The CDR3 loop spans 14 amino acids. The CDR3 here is CASSLMSGSYEQYF. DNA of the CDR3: TGCGCCAGCAGCTTAATGAGCGGGAGCTACGAGCAGTACTTC.

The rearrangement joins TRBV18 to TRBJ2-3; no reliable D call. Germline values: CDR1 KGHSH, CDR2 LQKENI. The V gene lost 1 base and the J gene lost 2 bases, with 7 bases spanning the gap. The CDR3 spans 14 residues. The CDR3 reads CASSPQTNTDTQYF. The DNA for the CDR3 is TGTGCCAGCTCACCACAAACTAACACAGATACGCAGTATTTT.

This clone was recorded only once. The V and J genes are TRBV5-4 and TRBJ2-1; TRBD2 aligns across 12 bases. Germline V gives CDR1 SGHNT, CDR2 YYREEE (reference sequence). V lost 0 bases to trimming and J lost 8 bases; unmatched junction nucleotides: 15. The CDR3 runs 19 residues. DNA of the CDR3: TGTGCCAGCAGCTTGGGGGGTGCGTCTAGCGGGAGGGTAAGGGATGAGCAGTTCTTC. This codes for CASSLGGASSGRVRDEQFF.

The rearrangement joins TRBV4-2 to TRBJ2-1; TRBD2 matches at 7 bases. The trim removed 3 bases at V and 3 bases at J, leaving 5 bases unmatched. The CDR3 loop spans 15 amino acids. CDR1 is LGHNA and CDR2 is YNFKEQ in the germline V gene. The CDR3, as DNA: TGTGCCAGCAGCCATCTAGCGGTTTTCTACAATGAGCAGTTCTTC. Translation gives CASSHLAVFYNEQFF.

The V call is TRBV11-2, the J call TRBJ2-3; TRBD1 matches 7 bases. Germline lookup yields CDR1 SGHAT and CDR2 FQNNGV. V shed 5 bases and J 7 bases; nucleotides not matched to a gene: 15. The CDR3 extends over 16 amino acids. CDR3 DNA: TGTGCCAGCAGCCTAAGGTGGACAGGAGTTGGGAATACGCAGTATTTT. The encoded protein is CASSLRWTGVGNTQYF.

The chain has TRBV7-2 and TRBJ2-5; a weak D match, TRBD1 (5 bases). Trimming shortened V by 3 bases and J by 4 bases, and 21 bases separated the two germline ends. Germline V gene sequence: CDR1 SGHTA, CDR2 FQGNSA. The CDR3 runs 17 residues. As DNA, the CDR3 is TGTGCCAGCAGCTTGAAGATGGGGCTTGGCCAGGGAGAGACCCAGTACTTC. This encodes CASSLKMGLGQGETQYF.

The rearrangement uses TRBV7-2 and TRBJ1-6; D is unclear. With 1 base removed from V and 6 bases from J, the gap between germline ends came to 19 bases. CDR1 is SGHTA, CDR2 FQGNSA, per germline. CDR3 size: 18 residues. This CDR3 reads CASSLVTASRGTNSPLHF. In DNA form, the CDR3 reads TGTGCCAGCAGCTTAGTTACCGCTTCCCGCGGAACTAATTCACCCCTCCACTTT.

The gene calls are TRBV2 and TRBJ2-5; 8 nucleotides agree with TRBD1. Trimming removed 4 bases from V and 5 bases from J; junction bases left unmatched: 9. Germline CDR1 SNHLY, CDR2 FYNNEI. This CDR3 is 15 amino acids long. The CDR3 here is CASSAQGARGETQYF. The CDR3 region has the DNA TGTGCCAGCAGTGCCCAGGGGGCTCGGGGGGAGACCCAGTACTTC.

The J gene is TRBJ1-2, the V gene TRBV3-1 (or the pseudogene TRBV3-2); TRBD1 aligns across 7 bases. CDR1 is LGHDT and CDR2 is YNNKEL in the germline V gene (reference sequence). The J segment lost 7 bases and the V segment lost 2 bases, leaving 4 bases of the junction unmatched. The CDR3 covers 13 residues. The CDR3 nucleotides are TGTGCCAGCAGCCAATGGGACAGATCTGGCTACACCTTC. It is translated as CASSQWDRSGYTF.

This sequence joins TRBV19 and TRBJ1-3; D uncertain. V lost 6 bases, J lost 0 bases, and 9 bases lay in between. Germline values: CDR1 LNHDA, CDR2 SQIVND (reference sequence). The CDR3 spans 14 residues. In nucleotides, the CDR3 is TGTGCCAGTAGGGAGGGCACCTCTGGAAACACCATATATTTT. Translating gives CASREGTSGNTIYF. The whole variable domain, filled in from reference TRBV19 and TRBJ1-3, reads DGGITQSPKYLFRKEGQNVTLSCEQNLNHDAMYWYRQDPGQGLRLIYYSQIVNDFQKGDIAEGYSVSREKKESFPLTVTSAQKNPTAFYLCASREGTSGNTIYFGEGSWLTVV.

CDR3 DNA sequence: TGTGCCAGCAGCGGGGTCATGAACACTGAAGCTTTCTTT. It yields the protein CASSGVMNTEAFF. The chain links TRBV6-5 to TRBJ1-1; D gene uncertain. This CDR3 is built from 13 residues. Germline V gives CDR1 MNHEY, CDR2 SVGAGI. V was shortened by 6 bases and J by 0 bases, with 8 bases between the two germline ends.